This T cell receptor (beta chain) is from a study of blood T cell repertoires in COVID-19. Background on the study: In each case, the material was cDNA or gDNA derived from T cells, B-cell-depleted T cells, or PBMCs.

Each participant's cohort was designated according to participant-reported clinical history. Germline loops: CDR1 KGHSH, CDR2 LQKENI. The CDR3 contains 14 residues. V shed 3 bases and J shed 5 bases, with 11 bases lying between them. Here immunoSEQ multiplex PCR was the method, and the copy in TCRdb shows in-frame clones only, minus some. Of roughly 160,000 clones in the sample, more than 75% were seen once. The TCR comes from a woman in her 50s who had recovered from COVID-19. This rearrangement joins TRBV18 to TRBJ1-5, with D possibly TRBD1 on 6 matching bases. Sequenced input: PBMCs or T cells enriched from blood (not recorded which). CDR3 nucleotide sequence: TGTGCCAGCTCACCGTGGGCAGGGGATCAGCCCCAGCATTTT. This encodes CASSPWAGDQPQHF. Full variable domain (remainder filled in from reference TRBV18 and TRBJ1-5): NAGVMQNPRHLVRRRGQEARLRCSPMKGHSHVYWYRQLPEEGLKFMVYLQKENIIDESGMPKERFSAEFPKEGPSILRIQQVVRGDSAAYFCASSPWAGDQPQHFGDGTRLSIL.